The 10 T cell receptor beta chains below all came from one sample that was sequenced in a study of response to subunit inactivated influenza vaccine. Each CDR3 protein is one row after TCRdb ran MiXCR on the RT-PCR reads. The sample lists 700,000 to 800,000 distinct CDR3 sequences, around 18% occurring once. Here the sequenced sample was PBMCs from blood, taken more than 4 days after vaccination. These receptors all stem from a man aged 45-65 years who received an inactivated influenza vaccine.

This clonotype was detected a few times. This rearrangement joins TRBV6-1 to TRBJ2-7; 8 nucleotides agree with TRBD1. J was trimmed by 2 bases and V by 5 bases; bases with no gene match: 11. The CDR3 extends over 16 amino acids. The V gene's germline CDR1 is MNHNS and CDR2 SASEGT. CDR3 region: CASSLYAGTGAYEQYF. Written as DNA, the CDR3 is TGTGCCAGCAGTCTGTATGCCGGGACAGGAGCCTACGAGCAGTACTTC.

The CDR3 loop reads CASSRTGVRSAQHF. In DNA form, the CDR3 reads TGTGCCAGCAGCCGGACAGGGGTCCGTTCGGCCCAGCATTTT. The chain carries TRBV28 and TRBJ1-5; 9 bases agree with TRBD1. The CDR3 sequence is 14 residues long. V trimming: 6 bases; J trimming: 11 bases; junction bases outside the gene matches: 11. The germline V gene encodes CDR1 MDHEN and CDR2 SYDVKM.

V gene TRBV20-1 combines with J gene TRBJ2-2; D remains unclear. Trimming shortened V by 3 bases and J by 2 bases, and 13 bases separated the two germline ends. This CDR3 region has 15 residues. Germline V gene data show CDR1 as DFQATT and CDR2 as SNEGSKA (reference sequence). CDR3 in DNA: TGCAGTGCTAGCCAAGGGCGGAAAAACACCGGGGAGCTGTTTTTT. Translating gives CSASQGRKNTGELFF.

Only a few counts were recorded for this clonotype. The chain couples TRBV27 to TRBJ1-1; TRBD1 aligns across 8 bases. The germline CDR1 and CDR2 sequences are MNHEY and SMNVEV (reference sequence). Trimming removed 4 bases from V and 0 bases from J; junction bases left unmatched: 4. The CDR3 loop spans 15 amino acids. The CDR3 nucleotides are TGTGCCAGCAGTTGGACAGGGCCCATGAACACTGAAGCTTTCTTT. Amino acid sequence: CASSWTGPMNTEAFF.

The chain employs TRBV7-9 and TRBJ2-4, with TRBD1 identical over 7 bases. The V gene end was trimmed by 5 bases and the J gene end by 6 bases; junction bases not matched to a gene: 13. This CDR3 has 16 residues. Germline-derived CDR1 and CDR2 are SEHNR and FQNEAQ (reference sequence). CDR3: CASSNSPPGQTNIQYF. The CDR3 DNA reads TGTGCCAGCAGCAATTCACCCCCGGGACAGACAAACATTCAGTACTTC.

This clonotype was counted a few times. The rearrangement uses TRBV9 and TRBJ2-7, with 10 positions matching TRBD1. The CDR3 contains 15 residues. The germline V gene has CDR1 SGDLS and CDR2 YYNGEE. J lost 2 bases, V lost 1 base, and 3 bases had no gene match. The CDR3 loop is CASSVWDRGPYEQYF. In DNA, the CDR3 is TGTGCCAGCAGCGTATGGGACAGGGGACCCTACGAGCAGTACTTC.

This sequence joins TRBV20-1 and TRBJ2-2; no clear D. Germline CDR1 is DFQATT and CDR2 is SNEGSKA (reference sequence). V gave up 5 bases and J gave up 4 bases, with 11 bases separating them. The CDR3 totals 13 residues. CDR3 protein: CSAGPVRTGELFF. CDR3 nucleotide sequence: TGCAGTGCTGGCCCCGTACGCACCGGGGAGCTGTTTTTT.

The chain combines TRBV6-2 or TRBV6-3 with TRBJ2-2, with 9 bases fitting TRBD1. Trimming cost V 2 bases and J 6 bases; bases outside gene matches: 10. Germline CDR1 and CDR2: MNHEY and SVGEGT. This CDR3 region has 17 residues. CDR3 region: CASSYPLGTGSSGELFF. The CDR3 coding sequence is TGTGCCAGCAGTTACCCCCTCGGGACAGGGAGTTCCGGGGAGCTGTTTTTT.

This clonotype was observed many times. The CDR3 reads CASSREGETQYF. For the CDR3, the DNA is TGTGCCAGCAGCAGAGAGGGAGAGACCCAGTACTTC. V usage is TRBV12-3 or TRBV12-4 and J usage is TRBJ2-5; perhaps TRBD2 as D (5 bases). Trimming removed 6 bases at V and 4 bases at J, with 9 bases between. The CDR3 covers 12 residues.

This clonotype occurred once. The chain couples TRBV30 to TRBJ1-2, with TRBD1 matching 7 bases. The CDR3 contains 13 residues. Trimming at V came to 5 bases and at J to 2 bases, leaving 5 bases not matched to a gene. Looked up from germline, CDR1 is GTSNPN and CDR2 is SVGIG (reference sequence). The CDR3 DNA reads TGTGCCTGGTCGACAGGGTTGAACTATGGCTACACCTTC. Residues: CAWSTGLNYGYTF.